These T cell receptor beta chains were read from a single sample in a study of regulatory T cells in long-lasting Graves disease. TCRdb processed the multiplex PCR reads anew with MiXCR; each CDR3 protein has one entry. The data show a few hundred thousand distinct CDR3 sequences, with about 20% seen just once and roughly 14% held by the top ten. The specimen comprised peripheral blood mononuclear cells (PBMCs), sampled when the disease was refractory, from a patient treated with antithyroid drugs. All receptors derive from a female donor with Graves disease. Each CDR3 is given with its conserved first and last residue. A D gene is named only where the DNA matches it firmly. Clone size is not always given. Where it is, it says once, few, many or a class for expanded clones.

j_call: TRBJ2-5; v_call: TRBV24-1; d_call: NA; clone_size: many; cdr3_aa: CATSDFGAKETQYF; cdr3_nt: TGTGCCACCAGTGATTTCGGGGCAAAGGAGACCCAGTACTTC
j_call: TRBJ2-7; v_call: TRBV28; d_call: TRBD1; clone_size: many; cdr3_aa: CASSFAGQGYEQYF; cdr3_nt: TGTGCCAGCAGTTTCGCAGGACAGGGGTACGAGCAGTACTTC
j_call: TRBJ2-5; v_call: TRBV2; d_call: TRBD1; clone_size: many; cdr3_aa: CASSGQGVRLETQYF; cdr3_nt: TGTGCCAGCAGTGGACAGGGGGTGAGGCTAGAGACCCAGTACTTC
j_call: TRBJ2-2; v_call: TRBV6-2/TRBV6-3; d_call: NA; clone_size: NA; cdr3_aa: CASSYGYTGELFF; cdr3_nt: TGTGCCAGCAGTTACGGGTACACCGGGGAGCTGTTTTTT
j_call: TRBJ2-1; v_call: TRBV12-3/TRBV12-4; d_call: TRBD2; clone_size: NA; cdr3_aa: CASSLAGGGRGNEQFF; cdr3_nt: TGTGCCAGCAGTTTAGCCGGGGGGGGCCGGGGCAATGAGCAGTTCTTC
j_call: TRBJ2-5; v_call: TRBV3-1; d_call: TRBD2; clone_size: NA; cdr3_aa: CASSPPSGGETQYF; cdr3_nt: TGTGCCAGCAGCCCACCTAGCGGGGGAGAGACCCAGTACTTC
j_call: TRBJ1-1; v_call: TRBV7-9; d_call: NA; clone_size: NA; cdr3_aa: CASSKDPPGTEAFF; cdr3_nt: TGTGCCAGCAGCAAGGACCCCCCGGGCACTGAAGCTTTCTTT
j_call: TRBJ2-5; v_call: TRBV28; d_call: NA; clone_size: many; cdr3_aa: CASRVPGPTETQYF; cdr3_nt: TGTGCCAGCAGAGTACCGGGACCGACGGAGACCCAGTACTTC
j_call: TRBJ2-1; v_call: TRBV20-1; d_call: TRBD2; clone_size: few; cdr3_aa: CSARGGKLAGINEQFF; cdr3_nt: TGCAGTGCTAGAGGAGGGAAACTAGCGGGAATTAATGAGCAGTTCTTC
j_call: TRBJ1-1; v_call: TRBV3-1; d_call: NA; clone_size: many; cdr3_aa: CASSQVGRLTEAFF; cdr3_nt: TGTGCCAGCAGCCAAGTCGGTAGGTTAACTGAAGCTTTCTTT
j_call: TRBJ1-2; v_call: TRBV25-1; d_call: NA; clone_size: many; cdr3_aa: CASRKTASVEAGYTF; cdr3_nt: TGTGCCAGCAGGAAGACGGCATCGGTTGAAGCGGGCTACACCTTC
j_call: TRBJ1-1; v_call: TRBV6-1; d_call: NA; clone_size: once; cdr3_aa: CASSPRPGGATEAFF; cdr3_nt: TGTGCCAGCAGTCCCCGCCCGGGGGGGGCCACTGAAGCTTTCTTT
j_call: TRBJ1-5; v_call: TRBV10-3; d_call: NA; clone_size: many; cdr3_aa: CAISTGPNQPQHF; cdr3_nt: TGTGCCATCAGCACAGGGCCCAATCAGCCCCAGCATTTT
j_call: TRBJ2-2; v_call: TRBV6-5; d_call: TRBD2; clone_size: many; cdr3_aa: CASSSPLSGGAWNTGELFF; cdr3_nt: TGTGCCAGCAGTTCCCCTTTGAGCGGGGGGGCCTGGAACACCGGGGAGCTGTTTTTT
j_call: TRBJ2-2; v_call: TRBV2; d_call: NA; clone_size: few; cdr3_aa: CASSEGGGDTGELFF; cdr3_nt: TGTGCCAGCAGTGAAGGAGGGGGGGATACCGGGGAGCTGTTTTTT
j_call: TRBJ2-7; v_call: TRBV7-2; d_call: NA; clone_size: many; cdr3_aa: CASSLDRPVYEQYF; cdr3_nt: TGTGCCAGCAGCTTAGACAGGCCCGTCTACGAGCAGTACTTC
j_call: TRBJ2-6; v_call: TRBV28; d_call: NA; clone_size: many; cdr3_aa: CASSLRLISGANVLTF; cdr3_nt: TGTGCCAGCAGTTTGCGTTTGATCTCTGGGGCCAACGTCCTGACTTTC
j_call: TRBJ2-7; v_call: TRBV20-1; d_call: TRBD2; clone_size: many; cdr3_aa: CSAREDRDYKYEQYF; cdr3_nt: TGCAGTGCTAGAGAAGACCGGGACTATAAGTACGAGCAGTACTTC
j_call: TRBJ1-1; v_call: TRBV27; d_call: NA; clone_size: many; cdr3_aa: CASSIDALGGAFF; cdr3_nt: TGTGCCAGCAGTATAGACGCCTTAGGTGGGGCTTTCTTT
j_call: TRBJ1-5; v_call: TRBV9; d_call: NA; clone_size: NA; cdr3_aa: CASSVDVEGQPQHF; cdr3_nt: TGTGCCAGCAGCGTAGACGTAGAAGGTCAGCCCCAGCATTTT
j_call: TRBJ2-7; v_call: TRBV20-1; d_call: TRBD2; clone_size: NA; cdr3_aa: CSARGSSGGSSYEQYF; cdr3_nt: TGCAGTGCTAGAGGTTCTAGCGGGGGGAGCTCCTACGAGCAGTACTTC
j_call: TRBJ2-5; v_call: TRBV7-2; d_call: TRBD2; clone_size: many; cdr3_aa: CASSGWGGRQETQYF; cdr3_nt: TGTGCCAGCAGCGGCTGGGGAGGGCGGCAAGAGACCCAGTACTTC
j_call: TRBJ2-5; v_call: TRBV11-2; d_call: NA; clone_size: many; cdr3_aa: CASSTGGLTQETQYF; cdr3_nt: TGTGCCAGCAGTACGGGGGGCCTTACCCAAGAGACCCAGTACTTC
j_call: TRBJ2-7; v_call: TRBV10-3; d_call: NA; clone_size: many; cdr3_aa: CAISGSTYEQYF; cdr3_nt: TGTGCCATCAGTGGGTCTACCTACGAGCAGTACTTC
j_call: TRBJ1-6; v_call: TRBV7-9; d_call: NA; clone_size: NA; cdr3_aa: CASRLNLGLYNSPLHF; cdr3_nt: TGTGCCAGCAGACTCAACCTGGGGTTGTATAATTCACCCCTCCACTTT
j_call: TRBJ1-2; v_call: TRBV27; d_call: NA; clone_size: many; cdr3_aa: CASSPAPRDYGYTF; cdr3_nt: TGTGCCAGCAGCCCGGCCCCGCGGGACTATGGCTACACCTTC
j_call: TRBJ2-2; v_call: TRBV11-1; d_call: NA; clone_size: many; cdr3_aa: CASSFTTGELFF; cdr3_nt: TGTGCCAGCAGCTTCACCACCGGGGAGCTGTTTTTT
j_call: TRBJ1-2; v_call: TRBV5-6; d_call: TRBD1; clone_size: NA; cdr3_aa: CASSLGQGEYYGYTF; cdr3_nt: TGTGCCAGCAGCTTGGGACAGGGGGAATACTATGGCTACACCTTC
j_call: TRBJ1-1; v_call: TRBV20-1; d_call: NA; clone_size: NA; cdr3_aa: CSARVTGVSTEAFF; cdr3_nt: TGCAGTGCGAGGGTTACGGGGGTGAGCACTGAAGCTTTCTTT
j_call: TRBJ1-1; v_call: TRBV5-1; d_call: TRBD1; clone_size: few; cdr3_aa: CAGRQGESTEAFF; cdr3_nt: TGCGCCGGTAGACAGGGAGAGTCCACTGAAGCTTTCTTT
j_call: TRBJ2-5; v_call: TRBV7-8; d_call: TRBD2; clone_size: many; cdr3_aa: CASGPAGSEETQYF; cdr3_nt: TGTGCCAGCGGTCCAGCGGGAAGTGAAGAGACCCAGTACTTC
j_call: TRBJ1-1; v_call: TRBV19; d_call: NA; clone_size: few; cdr3_aa: CATSRENTEAFF; cdr3_nt: TGTGCCACTTCCCGGGAGAACACTGAAGCTTTCTTT
j_call: TRBJ1-4; v_call: TRBV12-3/TRBV12-4; d_call: TRBD1; clone_size: many; cdr3_aa: CASTSGTGREKLFF; cdr3_nt: TGTGCCAGCACCTCCGGGACAGGGCGGGAAAAACTGTTTTTT
j_call: TRBJ1-2; v_call: TRBV29-1; d_call: NA; clone_size: many; cdr3_aa: CSSDSTQAYGYTF; cdr3_nt: TGCAGTAGCGATTCAACCCAGGCCTATGGCTACACCTTC
j_call: TRBJ2-2; v_call: TRBV5-1; d_call: TRBD2; clone_size: NA; cdr3_aa: CASSPGGSPNTGELFF; cdr3_nt: TGCGCCAGCAGCCCGGGGGGGTCTCCGAACACCGGGGAGCTGTTTTTT
j_call: TRBJ2-3; v_call: TRBV12-3/TRBV12-4; d_call: NA; clone_size: few; cdr3_aa: CASSFGFGTNRPDTQYF; cdr3_nt: TGTGCCAGCAGTTTTGGGTTTGGCACCAACAGGCCAGATACGCAGTATTTT
j_call: TRBJ2-1; v_call: TRBV20-1; d_call: NA; clone_size: NA; cdr3_aa: CSAGAEPFYNEQFF; cdr3_nt: TGCAGTGCCGGGGCGGAACCCTTTTACAATGAGCAGTTCTTC
j_call: TRBJ1-3; v_call: TRBV3-1; d_call: NA; clone_size: NA; cdr3_aa: CASSQVSSGNTIYF; cdr3_nt: TGTGCCAGCAGCCAGGTCTCTTCTGGAAACACCATATATTTT
j_call: TRBJ2-7; v_call: TRBV12-3/TRBV12-4; d_call: NA; clone_size: many; cdr3_aa: CASRDTTSYEQYF; cdr3_nt: TGTGCCAGCAGAGATACTACCTCCTACGAGCAGTACTTC
j_call: TRBJ1-2; v_call: TRBV7-3; d_call: NA; clone_size: few; cdr3_aa: CAQLITDPIYGYTF; cdr3_nt: TGTGCCCAACTCATTACCGACCCGATCTATGGCTACACCTTC
j_call: TRBJ1-6; v_call: TRBV28; d_call: NA; clone_size: many; cdr3_aa: CASSLTGNNSPLHF; cdr3_nt: TGTGCCAGCAGCCTCACAGGGAATAATTCACCCCTCCACTTT
j_call: TRBJ2-5; v_call: TRBV20-1; d_call: NA; clone_size: NA; cdr3_aa: CSASWASKETQYF; cdr3_nt: TGCAGTGCTAGCTGGGCTAGCAAAGAGACCCAGTACTTC
j_call: TRBJ2-2; v_call: TRBV7-3; d_call: NA; clone_size: many; cdr3_aa: CASQGQNTGELFF; cdr3_nt: TGTGCCAGTCAGGGACAGAACACCGGGGAGCTGTTTTTT
j_call: TRBJ2-7; v_call: TRBV6-1; d_call: NA; clone_size: many; cdr3_aa: CASREGDTTYEQYF; cdr3_nt: TGTGCCAGCAGAGAGGGGGACACTACCTACGAGCAGTACTTC
j_call: TRBJ2-7; v_call: TRBV4-2; d_call: TRBD1; clone_size: few; cdr3_aa: CASSPRQGLYEQYF; cdr3_nt: TGTGCCAGCTCACCGAGACAGGGTCTTTACGAGCAGTACTTC
j_call: TRBJ1-2; v_call: TRBV4-1; d_call: NA; clone_size: NA; cdr3_aa: CASSQDRGRQGNYGYTF; cdr3_nt: TGCGCCAGCAGCCAAGATAGGGGTCGGCAGGGGAACTATGGCTACACCTTC
j_call: TRBJ2-7; v_call: TRBV15; d_call: NA; clone_size: NA; cdr3_aa: CATSTWGGEQYF; cdr3_nt: TGTGCCACCAGCACCTGGGGCGGGGAGCAGTACTTC
j_call: TRBJ1-2; v_call: TRBV4-2; d_call: NA; clone_size: few; cdr3_aa: CASSPKTGESNYGYTF; cdr3_nt: TGTGCCAGCAGCCCAAAGACAGGAGAATCTAACTATGGCTACACCTTC
j_call: TRBJ2-7; v_call: TRBV5-5; d_call: NA; clone_size: NA; cdr3_aa: CASSAGGSTHEQYF; cdr3_nt: TGTGCCAGCAGCGCAGGAGGGAGCACGCACGAGCAGTACTTC
j_call: TRBJ2-5; v_call: TRBV12-3/TRBV12-4; d_call: TRBD1; clone_size: few; cdr3_aa: CASSAGTGGVGEPQYF; cdr3_nt: TGTGCCAGCAGCGCCGGGACAGGGGGCGTAGGGGAGCCCCAGTACTTC
j_call: TRBJ2-6; v_call: TRBV12-3/TRBV12-4; d_call: NA; clone_size: NA; cdr3_aa: CASSPGRGLSGANVLTF; cdr3_nt: TGTGCCAGCAGCCCTGGAAGGGGCCTCTCTGGGGCCAACGTCCTGACTTTC
j_call: TRBJ1-1; v_call: TRBV2; d_call: TRBD1; clone_size: many; cdr3_aa: CASSGVQGTTEAFF; cdr3_nt: TGTGCCAGCAGCGGGGTACAGGGGACCACTGAAGCTTTCTTT
j_call: TRBJ2-5; v_call: TRBV6-9; d_call: TRBD2; clone_size: NA; cdr3_aa: CASSWGSGGPKETQYF; cdr3_nt: TGTGCCAGCAGTTGGGGTTCGGGAGGCCCAAAAGAGACCCAGTACTTC
j_call: TRBJ1-3; v_call: TRBV28; d_call: NA; clone_size: few; cdr3_aa: CASSLGQTIYF; cdr3_nt: TGTGCCAGCAGCCTTGGACAAACCATATATTTT
j_call: TRBJ1-2; v_call: TRBV5-6; d_call: TRBD1; clone_size: NA; cdr3_aa: CASSFPQGVGYTF; cdr3_nt: TGTGCCAGCAGCTTTCCACAGGGGGTCGGCTACACCTTC
j_call: TRBJ1-1; v_call: TRBV13; d_call: NA; clone_size: NA; cdr3_aa: CASSLRAGGSTEAFF; cdr3_nt: TGTGCCAGCAGCTTAAGAGCCGGGGGAAGCACTGAAGCTTTCTTT
j_call: TRBJ1-4; v_call: TRBV12-3/TRBV12-4; d_call: NA; clone_size: many; cdr3_aa: CASSLGGGDEKLFF; cdr3_nt: TGTGCCAGCAGTTTAGGAGGGGGTGATGAAAAACTGTTTTTT
j_call: TRBJ1-3; v_call: TRBV19; d_call: TRBD1; clone_size: NA; cdr3_aa: CASSTDRGSGNTIYF; cdr3_nt: TGTGCCAGTAGTACCGACAGGGGCTCTGGAAACACCATATATTTT
j_call: TRBJ1-2; v_call: TRBV27; d_call: NA; clone_size: many; cdr3_aa: CASRGLSYGYTF; cdr3_nt: TGTGCCAGCAGGGGGTTGAGCTATGGCTACACCTTC